This T cell receptor beta chain was sequenced in a study of beta chain features in type 1 diabetes. Reverse transcription of all isolated RNA meant that expressed TCRB transcripts were sequenced. This table comes from immunoSEQ multiplex PCR, and its TCRdb copy is limited to in-frame clones, with some not included. Here the sample spans a few hundred thousand clones, over 11% being singletons. Study-level points and caveats: TCRB CDR3s were moderately but significantly shorter in Type 1 diabetes patients in all four CD4+ subsets. Any HLA type influence on TCRB rearrangement was left unresolved here. Although PCR might favor shorter templates, it would do so equally in patients and controls. Comparison showed that naive, central memory and Treg TCRB repertoires appeared more similar among patients than among healthy donors. cDNA-based sequencing might over-represent cells highly expressing TCR.

With respect to this clone: Its specificity is unknown.

This receptor was taken from a man aged 25 to 45 with type 1 diabetes. The sequenced material came from naive CD4+ T cells from blood.

The CDR3 spells CSARGGNEQYF. The CDR3 bases are TGCAGTGCTAGAGGTGGCAACGAGCAGTACTTC. The chain has TRBV20-1 and TRBJ2-7; the D is unclear. CDR3 length: 11 amino acids. V dropped 1 base and J dropped 5 bases, with 6 bases sitting between them. Per germline, CDR1 DFQATT and CDR2 SNEGSKA (reference sequence).